A selection of T cell receptor beta chains follows, all from one sample in a study of identical twins. TCRdb re-analysed the 5' RACE reads in MiXCR, keeping a single row per CDR3 protein. The sample has around 1.7 million distinct CDR3 sequences; roughly 35% are singletons. The sequencing sample was made of cord blood. These receptors were obtained from a newborn girl in good health. CDR3s include the opening cysteine and the closing phenylalanine or tryptophan. A D gene is named only where the DNA matches it firmly. Clone size is stated in some rows and not others, as once, few, many or a class when expanded.

j_call: TRBJ2-1
clone_size: few
d_call: -
v_call: TRBV29-1
cdr3_aa: CSVEYRTRGYNEQFF
cdr3_nt: TGCAGCGTTGAATACAGGACAAGAGGGTACAATGAGCAGTTCTTC

j_call: TRBJ2-1
clone_size: once
d_call: -
v_call: TRBV20-1
cdr3_aa: CSASQPSSYNEQFF
cdr3_nt: TGCAGTGCTAGCCAGCCCAGCTCCTACAATGAGCAGTTCTTC

j_call: TRBJ1-2
clone_size: few
d_call: -
v_call: TRBV25-1
cdr3_aa: CASSGLEGWAYGYTF
cdr3_nt: TGTGCCAGCAGTGGTCTGGAAGGGTGGGCCTATGGCTACACCTTC

j_call: TRBJ2-1
clone_size: few
d_call: -
v_call: TRBV14
cdr3_aa: CASSQEGVSYEQFF
cdr3_nt: TGTGCCAGCAGCCAAGAAGGCGTCTCCTACGAGCAGTTCTTC

j_call: TRBJ2-5
clone_size: -
d_call: -
v_call: TRBV5-1
cdr3_aa: CASSLDYHRQETQYF
cdr3_nt: TGCGCCAGCAGCTTGGACTACCACAGACAAGAGACCCAGTACTTC

j_call: TRBJ2-7
clone_size: few
d_call: -
v_call: TRBV6-5
cdr3_aa: CASGARKSYEQYF
cdr3_nt: TGTGCCAGCGGGGCTAGGAAGTCCTACGAGCAGTACTTC

j_call: TRBJ1-1
clone_size: few
d_call: -
v_call: TRBV12-3/TRBV12-4
cdr3_aa: CATTRRALEAFF
cdr3_nt: TGTGCCACAACCCGCAGGGCCCTTGAAGCTTTCTTT

j_call: TRBJ2-2
clone_size: -
d_call: -
v_call: TRBV24-1
cdr3_aa: CATSPQRQNTGELFF
cdr3_nt: TGTGCCACCAGCCCCCAGAGACAGAACACCGGGGAGCTGTTTTTT

j_call: TRBJ1-3
clone_size: -
d_call: -
v_call: TRBV6-6
cdr3_aa: CASRPLPGNTIYF
cdr3_nt: TGTGCCAGCAGACCCCTACCTGGAAACACCATATATTTT

j_call: TRBJ1-1
clone_size: few
d_call: -
v_call: TRBV4-2
cdr3_aa: CASSQLQGANTEAFF
cdr3_nt: TGTGCCAGCAGCCAGTTACAGGGAGCGAACACTGAAGCTTTCTTT